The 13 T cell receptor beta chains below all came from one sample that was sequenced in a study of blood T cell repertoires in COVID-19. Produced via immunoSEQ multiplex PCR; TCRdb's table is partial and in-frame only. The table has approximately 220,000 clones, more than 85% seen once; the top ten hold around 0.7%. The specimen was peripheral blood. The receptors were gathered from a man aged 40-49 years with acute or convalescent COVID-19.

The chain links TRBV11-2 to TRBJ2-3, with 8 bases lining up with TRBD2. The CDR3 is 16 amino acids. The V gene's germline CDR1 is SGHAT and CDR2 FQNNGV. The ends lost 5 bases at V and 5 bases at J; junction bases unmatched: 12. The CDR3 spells CASSPKGLLAGDTQYF. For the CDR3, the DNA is TGTGCCAGCAGCCCCAAGGGTTTGCTAGCGGGAGATACGCAGTATTTT.

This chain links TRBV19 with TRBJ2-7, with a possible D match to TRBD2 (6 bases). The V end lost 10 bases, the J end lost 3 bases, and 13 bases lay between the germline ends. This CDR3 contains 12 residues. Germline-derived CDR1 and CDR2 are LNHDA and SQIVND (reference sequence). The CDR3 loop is CATGRAGYEQYF. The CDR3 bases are TGTGCCACCGGGAGAGCGGGCTACGAGCAGTACTTC.

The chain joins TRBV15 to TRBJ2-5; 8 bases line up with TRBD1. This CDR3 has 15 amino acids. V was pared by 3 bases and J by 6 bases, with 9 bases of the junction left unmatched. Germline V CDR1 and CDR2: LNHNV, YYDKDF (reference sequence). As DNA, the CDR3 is TGTGCCACCAGCAGGGAGAAGACAGGGGAAAAGACCCAGTACTTC. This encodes CATSREKTGEKTQYF.

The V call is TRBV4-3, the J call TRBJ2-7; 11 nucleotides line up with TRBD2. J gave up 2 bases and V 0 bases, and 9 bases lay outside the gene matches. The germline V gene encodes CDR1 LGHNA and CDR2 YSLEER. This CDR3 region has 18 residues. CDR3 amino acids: CASSQEYRLAGPTYEQYF. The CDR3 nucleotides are TGCGCCAGCAGCCAAGAATATAGACTAGCGGGACCTACCTACGAGCAGTACTTC.

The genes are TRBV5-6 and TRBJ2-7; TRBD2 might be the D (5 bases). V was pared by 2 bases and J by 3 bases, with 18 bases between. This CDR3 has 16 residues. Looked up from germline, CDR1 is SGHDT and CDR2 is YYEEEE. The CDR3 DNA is TGTGCCAGCAGCTTCGGGAATATCCGTACCGACTACGAGCAGTACTTC. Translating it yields CASSFGNIRTDYEQYF.

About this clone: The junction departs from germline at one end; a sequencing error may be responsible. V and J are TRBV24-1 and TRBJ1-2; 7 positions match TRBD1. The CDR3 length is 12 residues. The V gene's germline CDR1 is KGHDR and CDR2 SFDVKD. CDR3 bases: TGTGCCACCAGTGATCAGGGACAGTTACTATTCTTC. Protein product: CATSDQGQLLFF.

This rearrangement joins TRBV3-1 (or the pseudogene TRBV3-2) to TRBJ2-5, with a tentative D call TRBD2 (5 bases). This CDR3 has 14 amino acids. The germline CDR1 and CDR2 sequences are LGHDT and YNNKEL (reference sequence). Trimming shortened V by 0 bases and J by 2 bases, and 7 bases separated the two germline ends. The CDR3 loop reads CASSQDSVQETQYF. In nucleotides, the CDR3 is TGTGCCAGCAGCCAAGATAGCGTACAAGAGACCCAGTACTTC.

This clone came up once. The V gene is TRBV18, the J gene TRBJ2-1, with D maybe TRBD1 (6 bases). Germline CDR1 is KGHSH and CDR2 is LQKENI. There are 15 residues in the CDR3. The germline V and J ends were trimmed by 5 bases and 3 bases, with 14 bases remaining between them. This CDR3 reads CASSELQDSYNEQFF. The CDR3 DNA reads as TGTGCCAGCTCAGAATTACAGGACAGCTACAATGAGCAGTTCTTC.

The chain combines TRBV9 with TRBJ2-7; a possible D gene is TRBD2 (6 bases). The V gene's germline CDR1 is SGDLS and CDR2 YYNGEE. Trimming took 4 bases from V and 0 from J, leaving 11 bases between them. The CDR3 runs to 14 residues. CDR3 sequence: CASSRGGSSYEQYF. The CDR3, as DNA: TGTGCCAGCAGCCGTGGAGGGAGCTCCTACGAGCAGTACTTC.

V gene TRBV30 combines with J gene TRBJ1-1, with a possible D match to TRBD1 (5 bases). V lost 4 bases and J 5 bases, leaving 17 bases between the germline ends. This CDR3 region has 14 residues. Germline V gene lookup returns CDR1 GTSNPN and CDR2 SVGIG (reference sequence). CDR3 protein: CAWTLGHRGTEAFF. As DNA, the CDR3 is TGTGCCTGGACCCTTGGACATCGTGGGACTGAAGCTTTCTTT.

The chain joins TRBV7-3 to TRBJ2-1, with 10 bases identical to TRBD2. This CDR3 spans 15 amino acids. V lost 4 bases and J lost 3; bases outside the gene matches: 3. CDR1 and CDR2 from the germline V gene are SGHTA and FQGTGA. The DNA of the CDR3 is TGTGCCAGCAGCTCGGGACTAGCGTTCTACAATGAGCAGTTCTTC. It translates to CASSSGLAFYNEQFF.

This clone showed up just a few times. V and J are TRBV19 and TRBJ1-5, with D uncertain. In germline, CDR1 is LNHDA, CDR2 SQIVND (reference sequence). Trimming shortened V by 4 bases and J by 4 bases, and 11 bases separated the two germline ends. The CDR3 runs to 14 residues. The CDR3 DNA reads TGTGCCAGTAGTACGGGAGGGTGGAATCAGCCCCAGCATTTT. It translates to CASSTGGWNQPQHF.

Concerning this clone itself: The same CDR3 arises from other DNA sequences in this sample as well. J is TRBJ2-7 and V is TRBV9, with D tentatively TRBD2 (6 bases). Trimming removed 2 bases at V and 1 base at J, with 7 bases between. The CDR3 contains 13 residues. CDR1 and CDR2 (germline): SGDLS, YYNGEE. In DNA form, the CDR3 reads TGTGCCAGCAGCGTCGGGAGTTCCTACGAGCAGTACTTC. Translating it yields CASSVGSSYEQYF.